This T cell receptor (beta chain) was recovered during a study of Ad26.COV2.S vaccination and SARS-CoV-2 variants. V shed 7 bases, J shed 8 bases, and the junction held 13 bases outside the gene matches. This CDR3 contains 15 residues. Germline V gene lookup returns CDR1 LNHDA and CDR2 SQIVND (reference sequence). The assay was immunoSEQ multiplex PCR, and TCRdb's table has in-frame clones only and misses some. The sample consists of around 450,000 clones, approximately 92% of them appearing once. As for treatment: some 19 received Ad26.COV2.S at low or high dose, single or two shots; 5 received placebo; per-sample allocation not given. Day 63 after the first vaccine or placebo injection was the time point for sampling.

The rearrangement links TRBV19 to TRBJ2-2; TRBD2 matches 7 bases. The receptor was derived from a person between 18 and 65 years old who received the Ad26.COV2.S COVID-19 vaccine or a placebo. The sequencing used peripheral blood, collected in a trial of Ad26.COV2.S vaccine versus placebo. This CDR3 is CASTTKGTGGGELFF. CDR3 bases: TGTGCCAGTACCACCAAAGGGACGGGGGGAGGGGAGCTGTTTTTT.